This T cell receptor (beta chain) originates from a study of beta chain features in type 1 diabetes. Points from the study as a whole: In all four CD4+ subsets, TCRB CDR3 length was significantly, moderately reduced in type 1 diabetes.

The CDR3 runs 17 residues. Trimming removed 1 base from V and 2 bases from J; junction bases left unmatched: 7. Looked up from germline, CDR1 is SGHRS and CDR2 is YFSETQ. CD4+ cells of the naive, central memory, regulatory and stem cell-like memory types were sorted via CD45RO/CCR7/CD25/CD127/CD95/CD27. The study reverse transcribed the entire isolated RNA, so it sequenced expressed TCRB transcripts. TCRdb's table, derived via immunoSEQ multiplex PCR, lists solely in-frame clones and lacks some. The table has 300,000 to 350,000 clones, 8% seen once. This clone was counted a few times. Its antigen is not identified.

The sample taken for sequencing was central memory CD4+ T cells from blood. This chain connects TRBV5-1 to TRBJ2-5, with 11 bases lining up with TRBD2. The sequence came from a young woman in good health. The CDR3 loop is CASSLTGLAGGQETQYF. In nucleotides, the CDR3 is TGCGCCAGCAGCTTGACCGGTCTAGCGGGAGGTCAAGAGACCCAGTACTTC.